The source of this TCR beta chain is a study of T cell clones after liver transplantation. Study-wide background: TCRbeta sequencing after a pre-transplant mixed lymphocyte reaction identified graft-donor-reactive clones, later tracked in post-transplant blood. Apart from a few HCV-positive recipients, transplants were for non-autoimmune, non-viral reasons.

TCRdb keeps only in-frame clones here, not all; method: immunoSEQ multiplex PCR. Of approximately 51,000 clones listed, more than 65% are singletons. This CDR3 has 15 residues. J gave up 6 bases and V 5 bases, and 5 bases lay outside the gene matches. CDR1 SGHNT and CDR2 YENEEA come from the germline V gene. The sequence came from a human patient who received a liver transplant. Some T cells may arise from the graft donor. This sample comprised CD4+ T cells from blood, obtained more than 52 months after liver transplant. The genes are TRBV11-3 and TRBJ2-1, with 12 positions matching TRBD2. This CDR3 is CASSLLAGGGNEQFF. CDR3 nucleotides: TGTGCCAGCAGCCTACTAGCGGGGGGAGGCAATGAGCAGTTCTTC.